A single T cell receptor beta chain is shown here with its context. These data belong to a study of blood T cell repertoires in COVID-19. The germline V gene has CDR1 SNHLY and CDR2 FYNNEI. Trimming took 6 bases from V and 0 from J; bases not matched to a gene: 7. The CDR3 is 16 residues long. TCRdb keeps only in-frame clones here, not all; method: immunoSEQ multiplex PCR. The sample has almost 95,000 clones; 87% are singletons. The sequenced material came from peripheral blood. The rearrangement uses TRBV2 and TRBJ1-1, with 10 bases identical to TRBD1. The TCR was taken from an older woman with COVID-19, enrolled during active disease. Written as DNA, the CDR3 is TGTGCCAGCAGCCAGAGACAGGGGGCGATGAACACTGAAGCTTTCTTT. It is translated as CASSQRQGAMNTEAFF.